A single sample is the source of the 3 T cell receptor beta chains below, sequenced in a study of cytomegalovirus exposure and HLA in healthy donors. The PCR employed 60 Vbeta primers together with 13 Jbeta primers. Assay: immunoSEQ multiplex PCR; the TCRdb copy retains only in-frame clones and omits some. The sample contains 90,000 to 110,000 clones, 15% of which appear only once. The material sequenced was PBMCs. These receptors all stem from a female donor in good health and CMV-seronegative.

This chain's CDR3 is CASSFSGGTGNTIYF. In DNA, the CDR3 is TGTGCCAGCAGTTTTTCAGGGGGTACTGGAAACACCATATATTTT. The J gene is TRBJ1-3, the V gene TRBV28; 7 bases align to TRBD1. The CDR3 spans 15 residues. Germline lookup yields CDR1 MDHEN and CDR2 SYDVKM. J lost 2 bases, V lost 3 bases, and 4 bases had no gene match.

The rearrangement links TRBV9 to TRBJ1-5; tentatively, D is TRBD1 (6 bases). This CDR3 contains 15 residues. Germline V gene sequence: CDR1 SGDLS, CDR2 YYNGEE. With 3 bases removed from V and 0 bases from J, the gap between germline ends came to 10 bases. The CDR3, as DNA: TGTGCCAGCAGCGCCGGGACAAATAGCAATCAGCCCCAGCATTTT. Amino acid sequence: CASSAGTNSNQPQHF.

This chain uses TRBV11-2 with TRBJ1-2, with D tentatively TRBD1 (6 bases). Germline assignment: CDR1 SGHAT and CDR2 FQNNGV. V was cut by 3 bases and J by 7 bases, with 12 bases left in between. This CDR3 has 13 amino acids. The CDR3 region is CASSFQGSAGYTF. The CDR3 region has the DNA TGTGCCAGCAGCTTCCAGGGGTCAGCTGGCTACACCTTC.